Each of the 18 T cell receptor beta chains below was sequenced from the same sample in a study of blood T cell repertoires in COVID-19 (TCRdb year 2020). The library was built by means of the immunoSEQ multiplex PCR assay. This immuneACCESS table, as held by TCRdb, lists in-frame sequences with V and J called but not all clones. Of the missing ones, under half trace to an unresolved V gene in checked studies; the others have no known cause. The sample table lists over 150,000 clones, about four fifths of them with a count of one. The ten largest clonotypes hold roughly 12% of the sample. The material sequenced was peripheral blood. These receptors were obtained from a woman of 80 years or more with COVID-19, enrolled during active disease.

The chain carries TRBV2 and TRBJ1-4; D gene unclear. The CDR3 consists of 13 residues. Per germline, CDR1 SNHLY and CDR2 FYNNEI. Deletions cut 3 bases from V and 8 bases from J, with 10 bases between. The CDR3 region has the DNA TGTGCCAGCAGTGACGGCGGTTGGGAAAAACTGTTTTTT. Its translation: CASSDGGWEKLFF. The full variable domain, rest sourced from reference TRBV2 and TRBJ1-4, is EPEVTQTPSHQVTQMGQEVILRCVPISNHLYFYWYRQILGQKVEFLVSFYNNEISEKSEIFDDQFSVERPDGSNFTLKIRSTKLEDSAMYFCASSDGGWEKLFFGSGTQLSVL.

This chain links TRBV2 with TRBJ2-1, with D tentatively TRBD2 (5 bases). CDR1 and CDR2 from the germline V gene are SNHLY and FYNNEI. CDR3 length: 16 residues. Trimming took off 5 bases at V and 1 base at J, with 15 bases between the two ends. CDR3 protein: CASSYGEGSSYNEQFF. CDR3 coding DNA: TGTGCCAGCAGTTACGGGGAAGGGAGTTCCTACAATGAGCAGTTCTTC.

This chain links TRBV10-3 with TRBJ1-6, with D tentatively TRBD1 (5 bases). The CDR3 loop spans 12 amino acids. Germline loops: CDR1 ENHRY, CDR2 SYGVKD. Trimming stripped 8 bases from V and 7 bases from J, with 9 bases between. CDR3 protein: CAIGGVNSPLHF. CDR3 nucleotide sequence: TGTGCCATCGGAGGGGTAAATTCACCCCTCCACTTT.

The chain links TRBV10-3 to TRBJ2-7, with TRBD1 matching over 10 bases. This CDR3 has 14 residues. Trimming took 8 bases from V and 7 from J; bases not matched to a gene: 11. Germline CDR1 ENHRY, CDR2 SYGVKD. The CDR3: CAIAPDRGFGEQYF. The CDR3 DNA follows: TGTGCCATCGCCCCGGACAGGGGGTTTGGAGAGCAGTACTTC.

The chain couples TRBV7-9 to TRBJ1-1; the match to TRBD1 covers 9 bases. With 5 bases clipped from V and 7 bases from J, the junction kept 8 bases outside the gene matches. There are 14 residues in the CDR3. Germline V gives CDR1 SEHNR, CDR2 FQNEAQ (reference sequence). The CDR3 sequence: CASSPGTGTVEAFF. The CDR3, as DNA: TGTGCCAGCAGCCCCGGGACAGGGACCGTTGAAGCTTTCTTT. Together with reference TRBV7-9 and TRBJ1-1, the CDR3 gives the full variable domain: DTGVSQNPRHKITKRGQNVTFRCDPISEHNRLYWYRQTLGQGPEFLTYFQNEAQLEKSRLLSDRFSAERPKGSFSTLEIQRTEQGDSAMYLCASSPGTGTVEAFFGQGTRLTVV.

The chain has TRBV7-2 and TRBJ1-1; no firm D call. The CDR3 contains 16 residues. Trimming took 5 bases from V and 4 from J, leaving 20 bases between them. The germline CDR1 and CDR2 sequences are SGHTA and FQGNSA. This CDR3 is CASSLAARPVPTEAFF. CDR3 sequence (DNA): TGTGCCAGCAGCCTGGCCGCTCGTCCAGTTCCCACTGAAGCTTTCTTT.

The V and J genes are TRBV2 and TRBJ1-5; no clear D gene. Trimming removed 5 bases at V and 5 bases at J, with 13 bases between. The CDR3 is 14 residues long. Per germline, CDR1 SNHLY and CDR2 FYNNEI. The CDR3 region is CASSPSRGDQPQHF. CDR3 nucleotide sequence: TGTGCCAGCAGTCCTTCCCGGGGTGATCAGCCCCAGCATTTT. The entire variable domain, with the rest obtained from reference TRBV2 and TRBJ1-5, is as follows: EPEVTQTPSHQVTQMGQEVILRCVPISNHLYFYWYRQILGQKVEFLVSFYNNEISEKSEIFDDQFSVERPDGSNFTLKIRSTKLEDSAMYFCASSPSRGDQPQHFGDGTRLSIL.

The genes are TRBV28 and TRBJ2-7; D call uncertain. CDR1 is MDHEN, CDR2 SYDVKM, per germline. The CDR3 has 11 amino acids. The ends were cut back, 4 bases at V and 6 bases at J, with 7 bases in the middle. The CDR3 sequence is CASSSPREQYF. CDR3 nucleotide sequence: TGTGCCAGCAGTTCCCCCCGCGAGCAGTACTTC.

V gene TRBV9 combines with J gene TRBJ1-4, with D hard to call. The germline gives CDR1 SGDLS, CDR2 YYNGEE. This CDR3 contains 15 residues. V was pared by 2 bases and J by 3 bases, with 11 bases between. CDR3 nucleotides: TGTGCCAGCAGCGTGGGAGGGTGGGCTAATGAAAAACTGTTTTTT. It is translated as CASSVGGWANEKLFF.

The J gene is TRBJ1-2, the V gene TRBV4-1; TRBD1 agrees at 9 bases. V gave up 6 bases and J gave up 5 bases; unmatched junction bases: 10. The CDR3 consists of 15 residues. Germline CDR1 MGHRA, CDR2 YSYEKL. CDR3 sequence reads: CASRNRGQGLYGYTF. In DNA, the CDR3 is TGCGCCAGCAGGAATAGGGGACAGGGACTTTATGGCTACACCTTC.

This clone turned up a few times. The CDR3 is CASSFLTSGGTDTQYF. CDR3 coding DNA: TGTGCCAGCAGCTTCCTGACTAGCGGGGGGACAGATACGCAGTATTTT. This rearrangement joins TRBV5-4 to TRBJ2-3, with TRBD2 identical over 13 bases. This CDR3 is built from 16 residues. Germline lookup yields CDR1 SGHNT and CDR2 YYREEE (reference sequence). Germline trimming cut 2 bases from V and 3 bases from J; bases unmatched to any gene: 3.

The chain employs TRBV11-1 and TRBJ1-1, with D uncertain. From germline, CDR1 is SGHAT and CDR2 FQDESV (reference sequence). V was shortened by 11 bases and J by 5 bases, with 12 bases between the two germline ends. The CDR3 loop spans 11 amino acids. The CDR3 reads CAAGRGTEAFF. CDR3 DNA: TGTGCCGCGGGGAGAGGGACTGAAGCTTTCTTT.

As for this clone: At one end, the junction sequence differs from germline, possibly due to a read error. The V and J genes are TRBV5-4 and TRBJ1-2; 10 bases are a match to TRBD1. This CDR3 has 13 residues. Germline V gene lookup returns CDR1 SGHNT and CDR2 YYREEE (reference sequence). CDR3 protein: CASSPGTGDKSAF. The CDR3 DNA reads as TGTGCCAGCAGCCCCGGGACAGGGGACAAGAGCGCCTTC.

This clone was seen a handful of times. The gene calls are TRBV3-1 (or the pseudogene TRBV3-2) and TRBJ1-2, with 10 bases matching TRBD1. The germline V gene encodes CDR1 LGHDT and CDR2 YNNKEL (reference sequence). This CDR3 has 16 amino acids. With V trimmed by 5 bases and J by 6 bases, 12 bases remained unmatched. The CDR3 DNA reads as TGTGCCAGCAGCTATGAATTTAGGGACAGGGGCAATGGCTACACCTTC. As protein: CASSYEFRDRGNGYTF.

In the case of this clone: This specimen includes other DNA sequences encoding the same CDR3. The chain has TRBV5-1 and TRBJ1-2, with TRBD1 identical over 9 bases. CDR1 and CDR2 from the germline V gene are SGHRS and YFSETQ. This CDR3 comprises 13 residues. The junction had 4 bases not matched to a gene; V was cut back by 4 bases and J by 6 bases. CDR3 in amino acids: CASSLGQGHGYTF. CDR3 sequence (DNA): TGCGCCAGCAGCCTCGGACAGGGGCATGGCTACACCTTC.

This clone was observed once. This chain uses TRBV2 with TRBJ2-1; TRBD2 might be the D (5 bases). The germline CDR1 and CDR2 sequences are SNHLY and FYNNEI. This CDR3 has 17 residues. Trimming removed 6 bases at V and 6 bases at J, with 24 bases between. The CDR3 coding sequence is TGTGCCAGCAGCCCGGTGCTAGCTCTCCCAAAGGGCAATGAGCAGTTCTTC. It codes for CASSPVLALPKGNEQFF. The full variable domain, rest sourced from reference TRBV2 and TRBJ2-1, is EPEVTQTPSHQVTQMGQEVILRCVPISNHLYFYWYRQILGQKVEFLVSFYNNEISEKSEIFDDQFSVERPDGSNFTLKIRSTKLEDSAMYFCASSPVLALPKGNEQFFGPGTRLTVL.

The genes are TRBV6-1 and TRBJ2-5; 16 bases map to TRBD2. The CDR3 is 17 residues long. Trimming cost V 3 bases and J 5 bases; bases outside gene matches: 6. Germline CDR1 and CDR2: MNHNS and SASEGT. In DNA form, the CDR3 reads TGTGCCAGCAGTGACCAGGGACTAGCGGGGGGGCGGGAGACCCAGTACTTC. Translating gives CASSDQGLAGGRETQYF.

The genes are TRBV6-6 and TRBJ1-2; 10 positions match TRBD1. V shed 6 bases and J 7 bases; nucleotides not matched to a gene: 2. The germline V gene encodes CDR1 MNHNY and CDR2 SVGAGI (reference sequence). CDR3 length: 12 amino acids. In DNA form, the CDR3 reads TGTGCCAGCAGGGGACAGGGGAGTGGCTACACCTTC. Its protein is CASRGQGSGYTF.